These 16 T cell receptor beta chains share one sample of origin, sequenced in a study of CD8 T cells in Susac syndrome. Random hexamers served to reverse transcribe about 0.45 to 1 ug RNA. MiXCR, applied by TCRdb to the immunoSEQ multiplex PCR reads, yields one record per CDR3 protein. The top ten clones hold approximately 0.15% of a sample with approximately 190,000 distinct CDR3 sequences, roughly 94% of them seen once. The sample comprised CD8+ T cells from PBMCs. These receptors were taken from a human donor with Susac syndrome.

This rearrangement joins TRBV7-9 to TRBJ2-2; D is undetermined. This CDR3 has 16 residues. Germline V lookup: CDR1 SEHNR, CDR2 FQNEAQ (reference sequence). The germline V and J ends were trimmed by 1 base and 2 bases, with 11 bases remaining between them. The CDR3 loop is CASSLGLGDNTGELFF. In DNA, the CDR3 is TGTGCCAGCAGCTTAGGACTTGGGGATAACACCGGGGAGCTGTTTTTT.

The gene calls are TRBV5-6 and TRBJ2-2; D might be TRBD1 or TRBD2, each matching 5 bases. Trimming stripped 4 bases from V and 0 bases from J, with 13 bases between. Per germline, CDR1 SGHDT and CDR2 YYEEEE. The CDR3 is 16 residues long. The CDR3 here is CASSVLGRANTGELFF. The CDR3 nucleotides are TGTGCCAGCAGCGTACTGGGACGCGCGAACACCGGGGAGCTGTTTTTT. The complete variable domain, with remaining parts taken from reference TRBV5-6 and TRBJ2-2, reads DAGVTQSPTHLIKTRGQQVTLRCSPKSGHDTVSWYQQALGQGPQFIFQYYEEEERQRGNFPDRFSGHQFPNYSSELNVNALLLGDSALYLCASSVLGRANTGELFFGEGSRLTVL.

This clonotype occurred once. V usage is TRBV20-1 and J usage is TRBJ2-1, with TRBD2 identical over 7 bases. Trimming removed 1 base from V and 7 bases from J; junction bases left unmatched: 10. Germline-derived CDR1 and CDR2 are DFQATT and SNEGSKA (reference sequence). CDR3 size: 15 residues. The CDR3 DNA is TGCAGTGCTAGAGGGACTAGTCACCATGGGAATGAGCAGTTCTTC. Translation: CSARGTSHHGNEQFF.

The CDR3 bases are TGTGCCAGCAGTTTTTATACTGGTGGGCCAGGGGGCGCTAAGGTGGACGAGCAGTACTTC. It encodes CASSFYTGGPGGAKVDEQYF. The chain uses TRBV27 and TRBJ2-7; TRBD1 matches at 8 bases. Trimming cost V 3 bases and J 5 bases; bases outside gene matches: 24. Germline V CDR1 and CDR2: MNHEY, SMNVEV (reference sequence). This CDR3 comprises 20 residues.

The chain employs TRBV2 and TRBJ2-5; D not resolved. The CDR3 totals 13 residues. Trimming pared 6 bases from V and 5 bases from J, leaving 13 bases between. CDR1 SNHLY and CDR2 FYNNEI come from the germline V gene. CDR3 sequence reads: CASSPQAGETQYF. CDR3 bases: TGTGCCAGCAGCCCCCAAGCCGGTGAGACCCAGTACTTC.

The CDR3 loop is CASSLAVGQQKEETQYF. In DNA form, the CDR3 reads TGTGCCAGCAGCTTAGCTGTGGGACAACAAAAAGAGGAGACCCAGTACTTC. This chain joins TRBV7-9 and TRBJ2-5; a possible D gene is TRBD1 (6 bases). This CDR3 contains 17 residues. Deletions cut 0 bases from V and 5 bases from J, with 19 bases between. CDR1 and CDR2 from the germline V gene are SEHNR and FQNEAQ (reference sequence).

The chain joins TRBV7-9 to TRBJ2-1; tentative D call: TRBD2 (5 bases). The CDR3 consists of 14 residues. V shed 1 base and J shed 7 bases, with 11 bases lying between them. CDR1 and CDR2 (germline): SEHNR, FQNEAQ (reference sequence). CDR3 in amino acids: CASSLGGLANEQFF. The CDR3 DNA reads TGTGCCAGCAGCTTAGGAGGACTCGCGAATGAGCAGTTCTTC.

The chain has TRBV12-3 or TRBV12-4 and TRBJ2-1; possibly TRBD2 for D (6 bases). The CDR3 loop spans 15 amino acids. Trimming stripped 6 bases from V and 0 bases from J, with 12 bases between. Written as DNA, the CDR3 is TGTGCCAGCAGGCTCTATAGCGGCTCCTACAATGAGCAGTTCTTC. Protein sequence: CASRLYSGSYNEQFF.

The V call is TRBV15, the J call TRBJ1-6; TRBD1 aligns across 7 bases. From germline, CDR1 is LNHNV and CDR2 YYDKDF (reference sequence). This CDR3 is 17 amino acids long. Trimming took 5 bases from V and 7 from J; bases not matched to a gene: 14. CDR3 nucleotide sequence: TGTGCCACCAGCGCCCGACAGGGCCTTTACGGCAATTCACCCCTCCACTTT. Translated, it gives CATSARQGLYGNSPLHF.

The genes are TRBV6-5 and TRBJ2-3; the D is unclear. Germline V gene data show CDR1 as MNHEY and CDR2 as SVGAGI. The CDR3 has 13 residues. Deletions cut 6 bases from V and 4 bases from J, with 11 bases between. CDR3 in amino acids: CASRQRYSDTQYF. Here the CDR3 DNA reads TGTGCCAGCAGGCAGAGGTACTCAGATACGCAGTATTTT.

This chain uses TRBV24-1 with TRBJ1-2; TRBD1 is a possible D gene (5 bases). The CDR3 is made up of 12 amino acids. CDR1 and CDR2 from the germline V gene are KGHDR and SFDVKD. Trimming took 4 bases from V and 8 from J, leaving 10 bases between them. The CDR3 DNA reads TGTGCCACCAGTGACAGGGCGGTAGGCTACACCTTC. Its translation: CATSDRAVGYTF.

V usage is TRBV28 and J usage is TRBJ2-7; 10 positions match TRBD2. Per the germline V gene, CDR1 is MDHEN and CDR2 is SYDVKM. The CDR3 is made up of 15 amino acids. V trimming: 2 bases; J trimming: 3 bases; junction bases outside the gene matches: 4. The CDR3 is CASSLELAGNYEQYF. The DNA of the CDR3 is TGTGCCAGCAGTTTAGAACTAGCGGGGAACTACGAGCAGTACTTC.

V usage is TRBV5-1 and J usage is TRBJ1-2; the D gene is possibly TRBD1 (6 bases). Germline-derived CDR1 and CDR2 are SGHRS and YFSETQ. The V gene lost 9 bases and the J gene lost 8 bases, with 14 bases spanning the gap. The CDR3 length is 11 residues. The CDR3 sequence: CANYRVSGYTF. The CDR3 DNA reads TGCGCCAATTACAGGGTTAGCGGCTACACCTTC.

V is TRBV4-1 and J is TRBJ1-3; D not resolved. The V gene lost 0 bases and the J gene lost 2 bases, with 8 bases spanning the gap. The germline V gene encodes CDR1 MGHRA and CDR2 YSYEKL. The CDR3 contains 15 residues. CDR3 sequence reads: CASSQEGSTGNTIYF. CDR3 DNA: TGCGCCAGCAGCCAAGAGGGGAGCACTGGAAACACCATATATTTT.

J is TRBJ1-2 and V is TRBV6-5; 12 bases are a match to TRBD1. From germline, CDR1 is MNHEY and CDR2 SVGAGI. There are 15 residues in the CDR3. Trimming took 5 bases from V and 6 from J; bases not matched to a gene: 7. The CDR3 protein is CASSRRDRGLHGYTF. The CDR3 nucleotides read TGTGCCAGCAGTCGCCGGGACAGGGGGCTTCATGGCTACACCTTC.

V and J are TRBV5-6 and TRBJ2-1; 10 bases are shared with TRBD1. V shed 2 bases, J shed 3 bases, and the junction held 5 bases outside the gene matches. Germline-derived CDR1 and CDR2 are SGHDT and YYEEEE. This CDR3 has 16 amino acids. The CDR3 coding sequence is TGTGCCAGCAGCTTTGAAGGGACAGGGGACTACAATGAGCAGTTCTTC. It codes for CASSFEGTGDYNEQFF.